These 23 T cell receptor beta chains came from one sample sequenced in a study of blood T cell repertoires in COVID-19. Data came from immunoSEQ multiplex PCR; TCRdb stores just in-frame clones and leaves some out. This sample yields 200,000 to 300,000 clones, of which 80% to 90% are seen a single time; about 4% belongs to the top ten. The sample was peripheral blood. These receptors were taken from a man aged 50 to 60 with acute or convalescent COVID-19.

This clone has a single count. J is TRBJ1-2 and V is TRBV14, with 9 bases lining up with TRBD1. The CDR3 totals 16 residues. V shed 1 base and J 1 base; nucleotides not matched to a gene: 4. Germline CDR1 reads SGHDN; CDR2 reads FVKESK. The CDR3 DNA follows: TGTGCCAGCAGCCAAGTCGGGACAGGGCTTAACTATGGCTACACCTTC. Its translation: CASSQVGTGLNYGYTF. Full variable domain (rest looked up from reference TRBV14 and TRBJ1-2): EAGVTQFPSHSVIEKGQTVTLRCDPISGHDNLYWYRRVMGKEIKFLLHFVKESKQDESGMPNNRFLAERTGGTYSTLKVQPAELEDSGVYFCASSQVGTGLNYGYTFGSGTRLTVV.

V gene TRBV6-1 combines with J gene TRBJ1-4; D is ambiguous. CDR3 length: 17 residues. CDR1 MNHNS and CDR2 SASEGT come from the germline V gene. The V end was cut by 0 bases, the J end by 5 bases, with 16 bases between. The CDR3 loop is CASSEASGGRPNEKLFF. In DNA form, the CDR3 reads TGTGCCAGCAGTGAAGCCTCAGGAGGCAGGCCCAATGAAAAACTGTTTTTT.

The chain couples TRBV7-2 to TRBJ1-1; D is possibly TRBD1 (6 bases). Per the germline V gene, CDR1 is SGHTA and CDR2 is FQGNSA. CDR3 length: 14 residues. The germline V and J ends were trimmed by 5 bases and 0 bases, with 10 bases remaining between them. The CDR3 region has the DNA TGTGCCAGCAGCGCCACAGGGATGAACACTGAAGCTTTCTTT. Translating gives CASSATGMNTEAFF.

The CDR3 bases are TGTGCCAGTAGAAGACTAGCGGGGGGAACCTACGAGCAGTACTTC. Residues: CASRRLAGGTYEQYF. The chain couples TRBV19 to TRBJ2-7; 13 bases align to TRBD2. The V segment lost 6 bases and the J segment 2 bases; nucleotides outside the gene matches: 4. The CDR3 runs to 15 residues. Germline V lookup: CDR1 LNHDA, CDR2 SQIVND (reference sequence).

The gene calls are TRBV5-5 and TRBJ1-1; no clear D. There are 14 residues in the CDR3. CDR1 and CDR2 from the germline V gene are SGHKS and YYEKEE (reference sequence). Trimming left V 4 bases short and J 4 bases short, with 14 bases between. The CDR3: CASSPRRASTEAFF. CDR3 nucleotide sequence: TGTGCCAGCAGCCCTAGGAGAGCGAGCACTGAAGCTTTCTTT.

CDR3 sequence reads: CASSPEYQGTYEQYF. For the CDR3, the DNA is TGTGCCAGCTCACCAGAATATCAGGGAACCTACGAGCAGTACTTC. This chain uses TRBV18 with TRBJ2-7, with D perhaps matching TRBD1 (5 bases). This CDR3 contains 15 residues. The V end was cut by 2 bases, the J end by 2 bases, with 13 bases between. The germline gives CDR1 KGHSH, CDR2 LQKENI.

The genes are TRBV18 and TRBJ1-6; D possibly corresponds to TRBD1 (6 bases). The CDR3 is 13 amino acids. Trimming stripped 3 bases from V and 7 bases from J, with 7 bases between. CDR1 is KGHSH, CDR2 LQKENI, per germline. CDR3 loop: CASSPDRNSPLHF. The CDR3 coding sequence is TGTGCCAGCTCACCGGACAGAAATTCACCCCTCCACTTT.

The chain links TRBV10-2 to TRBJ2-4; D might be TRBD2 (7 bases). This CDR3 comprises 14 residues. V lost 0 bases and J lost 15, with 18 bases in between. Germline CDR1 reads WSHSY; CDR2 reads SAAADI. The CDR3 DNA reads as TGCGCCAGCAGTGAGTCCCGGGGGGCGAGTGGGTTGTACTTC. Protein: CASSESRGASGLYF.

This clone was picked up one time. The rearrangement joins TRBV5-4 to TRBJ1-1, with D unclear. This CDR3 comprises 11 residues. The ends were cut back, 4 bases at V and 6 bases at J, with 7 bases in the middle. CDR1 and CDR2 (germline): SGHNT, YYREEE (reference sequence). Here the CDR3 DNA reads TGTGCCAGCAGCGAGTACCCTGAAGCTTTCTTT. It is translated as CASSEYPEAFF.

The chain employs TRBV2 and TRBJ1-1; D gene uncertain. This CDR3 contains 11 residues. The V end lost 7 bases, the J end lost 7 bases, and 10 bases lay between the germline ends. Per the germline V gene, CDR1 is SNHLY and CDR2 is FYNNEI. CDR3 region: CASKSLFEAFF. The CDR3 nucleotides read TGTGCCAGCAAGTCACTTTTTGAAGCTTTCTTT.

The chain joins TRBV5-1 to TRBJ2-3; D is possibly TRBD1 (5 bases). The length of the CDR3 is 16 residues. From germline, CDR1 is SGHRS and CDR2 YFSETQ. Trimming took 2 bases from V and 0 from J, leaving 13 bases between them. CDR3 amino acids: CASSLQGESSTDTQYF. Here the CDR3 DNA reads TGCGCCAGCAGCTTACAAGGGGAATCTAGCACAGATACGCAGTATTTT. The full variable domain, rest sourced from reference TRBV5-1 and TRBJ2-3, is KAGVTQTPRYLIKTRGQQVTLSCSPISGHRSVSWYQQTPGQGLQFLFEYFSETQRNKGNFPGRFSGRQFSNSRSEMNVSTLELGDSALYLCASSLQGESSTDTQYFGPGTRLTVL.

The V and J genes are TRBV24-1 and TRBJ1-5; 7 positions agree with TRBD1. Trimming took 3 bases from V and 0 from J; bases not matched to a gene: 7. The CDR3 is 17 amino acids. Germline lookup yields CDR1 KGHDR and CDR2 SFDVKD. CDR3 sequence: CATSDRQGESSNQPQHF. In nucleotides, the CDR3 is TGTGCCACCAGTGATAGGCAGGGGGAATCTAGCAATCAGCCCCAGCATTTT.

The rearrangement joins TRBV27 to TRBJ1-2, with 7 nucleotides matching TRBD1. This CDR3 spans 14 amino acids. Germline V lookup: CDR1 MNHEY, CDR2 SMNVEV (reference sequence). The ends lost 5 bases at V and 7 bases at J; junction bases unmatched: 10. The CDR3 sequence is CASSPPDRVSGYTF. CDR3 in DNA: TGTGCCAGCAGTCCCCCCGACAGGGTTTCTGGCTACACCTTC.

V gene TRBV4-1 combines with J gene TRBJ1-6, with D tentatively TRBD1 (5 bases). The CDR3 totals 18 residues. Germline lookup yields CDR1 MGHRA and CDR2 YSYEKL. Trimming shortened V by 0 bases and J by 3 bases, and 15 bases separated the two germline ends. The CDR3 DNA is TGCGCCAGCAGCCAAGAAGGGCAGCCCGGGGGCTATAATTCACCCCTCCACTTT. It is translated as CASSQEGQPGGYNSPLHF.

This sequence joins TRBV5-6 and TRBJ1-2, with 7 positions matching TRBD1. Germline V CDR1 and CDR2: SGHDT, YYEEEE. The ends lost 4 bases at V and 4 bases at J; junction bases unmatched: 4. This CDR3 is built from 13 residues. CDR3 amino acids: CASSAAGGYGYTF. CDR3 nucleotide sequence: TGTGCCAGCAGCGCGGCAGGGGGCTATGGCTACACCTTC.

The chain links TRBV5-1 to TRBJ1-1; D possibly corresponds to TRBD1 (5 bases). Trimming cost V 5 bases and J 1 base, with 9 bases left between them. The length of the CDR3 is 13 residues. CDR1 is SGHRS and CDR2 is YFSETQ in the germline V gene. The CDR3 DNA sequence: TGCGCCAGCAGGGACACAGAGAACACTGAAGCTTTCTTT. Residues: CASRDTENTEAFF.

This sequence joins TRBV28 and TRBJ1-1, with unresolved D. The germline V gene has CDR1 MDHEN and CDR2 SYDVKM. The CDR3 is made up of 13 amino acids. With 3 bases removed from V and 5 bases from J, the gap between germline ends came to 10 bases. In DNA form, the CDR3 reads TGTGCCAGCAGTTTGGCCCCGAGGACTGAAGCTTTCTTT. This sequence encodes CASSLAPRTEAFF.

V and J are TRBV28 and TRBJ2-1; 13 nucleotides line up with TRBD2. J was trimmed by 2 bases and V by 8 bases; bases with no gene match: 6. This CDR3 is 16 amino acids long. From germline, CDR1 is MDHEN and CDR2 SYDVKM. In DNA, the CDR3 is TGTGCCAGCTGGACTAGCGGGAGAGGGGCCTACAATGAGCAGTTCTTC. It yields the protein CASWTSGRGAYNEQFF.

The rearrangement joins TRBV29-1 to TRBJ2-7; D possibly corresponds to TRBD1 (6 bases). The germline V gene has CDR1 SQVTM and CDR2 ANQGSEA. Trimming cost V 6 bases and J 0 bases, with 15 bases left between them. The CDR3 has 14 amino acids. The CDR3 sequence: CSVTGGVSSYEQYF. The CDR3 DNA follows: TGCAGCGTAACTGGGGGCGTCAGCTCCTACGAGCAGTACTTC.

This clone was counted a single time. In nucleotides, the CDR3 is TGTGCCAGCAGTTCCTCGGGTAGCGGGAGCAAAGGAGAGCAGTTCTTC. Amino acids: CASSSSGSGSKGEQFF. This sequence joins TRBV28 and TRBJ2-1, with 9 bases lining up with TRBD2. The CDR3 has 16 residues. The germline V gene has CDR1 MDHEN and CDR2 SYDVKM. V trimming: 4 bases; J trimming: 10 bases; junction bases outside the gene matches: 14.

The rearrangement links TRBV11-3 to TRBJ2-7; D may be TRBD2 (5 bases). CDR1 is SGHNT, CDR2 YENEEA, per germline. This CDR3 comprises 15 residues. V was cut by 5 bases and J by 0 bases, with 14 bases left in between. The CDR3 loop reads CASSVLPGSSYEQYF. CDR3 DNA sequence: TGTGCCAGCAGCGTCCTGCCGGGGAGCTCCTACGAGCAGTACTTC.

The chain uses TRBV6-5 and TRBJ1-1, with TRBD1 matching over 8 bases. V trimming: 7 bases; J trimming: 5 bases; junction bases outside the gene matches: 6. The CDR3 consists of 13 residues. Germline assignment: CDR1 MNHEY and CDR2 SVGAGI. The CDR3 loop is CASTGQGWTEAFF. DNA for the CDR3: TGTGCCAGCACCGGACAGGGTTGGACTGAAGCTTTCTTT.

This clone was recorded once. The chain joins TRBV19 to TRBJ2-1; 7 bases are shared with TRBD1. V trimming: 2 bases; J trimming: 5 bases; junction bases outside the gene matches: 6. Per germline, CDR1 LNHDA and CDR2 SQIVND (reference sequence). The CDR3 is 15 amino acids. The CDR3 DNA reads TGTGCCAGTAGTATATACAGGGGCGCCGACAATGAGCAGTTCTTC. Amino acids: CASSIYRGADNEQFF.